This T cell receptor beta chain was found in a study of glioma-infiltrating T cells after dendritic cell vaccination. Study results and limitations: Few patients contributed both blood and tumor specimens. Estimated pretreatment TIL content predicted outcome after dendritic cell vaccination.

TCRB CDR3 was amplified from 2 ug genomic DNA or less. Measured with immunoSEQ multiplex PCR; TCRdb has only the in-frame clones, and not every one. The sample lists some 70,000 clones, 81% seen once, with approximately 7.9% in the top ten. Note on this clone: Its antigen is currently unknown.

V was pared by 3 bases and J by 1 base, with 8 bases of the junction left unmatched. Per germline, CDR1 LNHDA and CDR2 SQIVND (reference sequence). This CDR3 contains 17 residues. The sequencing here drew on blood, taken before dendritic cell vaccination. The TCR comes from a human donor with glioblastoma. V and J are TRBV19 and TRBJ2-7; 11 positions agree with TRBD2. This chain's CDR3 is CASSMSRTSGWSYEQYF. As DNA, the CDR3 is TGTGCCAGTAGTATGTCTCGGACTAGCGGGTGGTCCTACGAGCAGTACTTC.